The subject of this entry is one T cell receptor (beta chain). Its antigen is not yet known. Base qualities are not recorded, but no much larger clone differs from it by a single base. Flow cytometry had shown CD8+CD57+ cell expansion in the patients selected for sequencing. All patients had severe acquired aplastic anemia diagnosed by International Study of Aplastic Anemia and Agranulocytosis and Camitta criteria. Patients had received no therapy at the time of blood sampling. In this study, sorted CD4+ and CD8+ T cells from the blood of healthy subjects and of severe aplastic anemia patients had their TCR repertoires deep-sequenced. Patients were enrolled in the USA under clinicaltrials.gov protocols 00001620, 01623167, 00001397, 00071045, 00081523 and 00961064. Ficoll-Paque density gradient centrifugation was used to isolate peripheral blood mononuclear cells. Before DNA extraction, CD4+ and CD8+ T cells were sorted with FACS or magnetic beads.

Genomic DNA was used as template for profiling of TCR beta VDJ combinations and CDR3 sequences. An Illumina HiSeq 2000 was used for TCR repertoire sequencing. For the original study's pipeline: TRBV/TRBJ rearrangement plots, CDR3 size and DJ length profiles, and Simpson's diversity index were used to evaluate the repertoires. Whichever DNA sequence was most abundant in the deep sequencing data was defined as the immunodominant clone. CDR3 amino acid sequences were checked for sharing between subjects and were compared against published repertoires and the VDJdb database. Using fastp at Q25 and MiXCR, TCRdb reprocessed the public reads and kept productive beta chains. Every CDR3 protein is listed once, alongside the most common genes and DNA of its rows. Clone size and V and J calls follow TCRdb, not the original study. The sample has 150,000 to 160,000 distinct CDR3 sequences on record, about 50% of them singletons. The ten largest clonotypes hold approximately 12% of the sample.

These data belong to a study of CD8+CD57+ T cells in acquired aplastic anemia (dated 2018 in TCRdb). For the study in its entirety: A mean of 3.2 ug of DNA, ranging from 0.2 to 27.4 ug, was extracted from sorted CD4+ and CD8+ cells. CD8+CD57+ expansion was defined as a frequency above the mean frequency observed in healthy subjects.

In the germline V gene, CDR1 corresponds to SNHLY and CDR2 to FYNNEI. The CDR3 runs 16 amino acids, cysteine and phenylalanine included. Here the CDR3 DNA is all that survives: 48 bases in frame from base 1. V is pruned by 8 bases and J by 6 bases, leaving 17 bases of the junction without a gene match. The investigation overall reported the following: Between patients and healthy controls, no significant difference in CD8+ Simpson's diversity was found (P=0.060). About 30 CD8+ CDR3 sequences were found in both patients and controls but appeared to be highly expressed in patients and within the immunodominant clones of the patients.

The sample comprised sorted CD4+, CD8+, or CD8+CD57+ T cells (not recorded which) from PBMCs. The sequence links TRBV2 to TRBJ1-1; 8 bases in the middle match TRBD1. The receptor was derived from a human donor with aplastic anemia. The base sequence is TGTGCCAGCGAGCTTCAATTGAGTGGGGGACAGGCTGAAGCTTTCTTT. This is translated as CASELQLSGGQAEAFF.